This TCR beta chain was observed in a study of cytomegalovirus exposure and HLA in healthy donors. The CDR3 length is 17 residues. V lost 7 bases, J lost 1 base, and 14 bases stayed unmatched. The V gene's germline CDR1 is LGHNA and CDR2 YNFKEQ. With regard to this clone: The antigen is undetermined.

13 Jbeta primers and 60 Vbeta primers were used for the PCR. Profiling relied on immunoSEQ multiplex PCR, and the TCRdb table lists in-frame clones only, not all of them. The profile shows some 82,000 clones, around 85% of them singletons. Study observations and caveats: Accounts indicate the classifier identified cytomegalovirus status with strong specificity and sensitivity. When presence/absence was analysed, sequencing depth was taken to be roughly uniform across donors.

This chain links TRBV4-2 with TRBJ2-3, with TRBD2 identical over 7 bases. This TCR was recovered from a woman between 45 and 60 years old in good health and CMV-seronegative. The source material was PBMCs. This chain's CDR3 is CASNKAGLADRTDTQYF. For the CDR3, the DNA is TGTGCCAGCAACAAGGCAGGCCTAGCGGACCGCACAGATACGCAGTATTTT.